This is a list of T cell receptor beta chains from one sample in a study of T cells in Graves' hyperthyroidism and ophthalmopathy. TCRdb recomputed calls from the multiplex PCR reads with MiXCR, one row per CDR3 protein. The table includes hundreds of thousands of distinct CDR3 sequences, around 20% detected once. The sequenced sample was blood. The receptors were sampled from a man aged 30 to 39 with Graves' ophthalmopathy. The CDR3 runs from the conserved cysteine through the conserved F or W. D genes are given only for firm matches. Clone size is stated in some rows and not others, as once, few, many or a class when expanded.

cdr3_aa	cdr3_nt	v_call	j_call	clone_size	cdr3_length	d_call
CSAEVLASSTDTQYF	TGCAGTGCGGAAGTGCTAGCGTCTAGCACAGATACGCAGTATTTT	TRBV20-1	TRBJ2-3	many	15	.
CASSGRDRDNQPQHF	TGTGCCAGCAGTGGCCGGGACAGGGACAATCAGCCCCAGCATTTT	TRBV6-1	TRBJ1-5	many	15	TRBD1
CAISESWQGVNYNEQFF	TGTGCCATCAGTGAGTCGTGGCAGGGGGTGAACTACAATGAGCAGTTCTTC	TRBV10-3	TRBJ2-1	.	17	TRBD1
CASSVGGDPYEQYF	TGTGCCAGCAGCGTAGGCGGGGACCCCTACGAGCAGTACTTC	TRBV9	TRBJ2-7	few	14	.
CASTNEREGIYEQYF	TGTGCCAGCACCAACGAGCGGGAGGGAATCTACGAGCAGTACTTC	TRBV6-1	TRBJ2-7	once	15	TRBD2
CSASAGTTNEKLFF	TGCAGTGCTAGCGCGGGGACAACTAATGAAAAACTGTTTTTT	TRBV20-1	TRBJ1-4	.	14	.
CASSFRLETSYEQYF	TGTGCCAGCAGTTTCCGACTAGAGACCTCCTACGAGCAGTACTTC	TRBV28	TRBJ2-7	few	15	.
CATSLANTGELFF	TGTGCCACCAGCCTAGCGAACACCGGGGAGCTGTTTTTT	TRBV15	TRBJ2-2	few	13	.
CASSLRFEVTDTQYF	TGTGCCAGCAGTTTAAGATTCGAAGTTACAGATACGCAGTATTTT	TRBV28	TRBJ2-3	few	15	.
CASSDAKMTGTYGYTF	TGTGCCAGCAGTGACGCTAAAATGACAGGGACCTATGGCTACACCTTC	TRBV6-1	TRBJ1-2	many	16	TRBD1
CASSLGLAGPKNEQYF	TGTGCCAGCAGCTTGGGACTAGCGGGGCCTAAAAACGAGCAGTACTTC	TRBV5-8	TRBJ2-7	.	16	TRBD2
CASSFNGFEQYF	TGTGCCAGCAGCTTTAACGGCTTTGAGCAGTACTTC	TRBV11-2	TRBJ2-7	many	12	.
CASSLTSGETYNEQFF	TGTGCCAGCAGCTTGACTAGCGGGGAAACCTACAATGAGCAGTTCTTC	TRBV11-2	TRBJ2-1	few	16	TRBD2
CAWSMAGNEQYF	TGTGCCTGGAGTATGGCGGGAAACGAGCAGTACTTC	TRBV30	TRBJ2-7	many	12	.
CASSQDRTEYSPLHF	TGTGCCAGCAGCCAAGACAGGACAGAATATTCACCCCTCCACTTT	TRBV3-1	TRBJ1-6	few	15	.
CSARDKGPPNTEAFF	TGCAGTGCTAGAGATAAGGGGCCTCCGAACACTGAAGCTTTCTTT	TRBV20-1	TRBJ1-1	few	15	.